These 25 T cell receptor beta chains came from one sample sequenced in a study of OX40 agonist ivuxolimab in advanced cancers. The method was immunoSEQ multiplex PCR; TCRdb's version includes in-frame clones alone and lacks a portion of them. The sample consists of about 53,000 clones, more than 70% of them appearing once. The starting material was CD4+ or CD8+ T cells sorted from blood, obtained in a trial of the OX40 agonist ivuxolimab. The origin of the receptors is an adult with an advanced solid tumor such as melanoma, head and neck, liver or kidney cancer.

V gene TRBV5-1 combines with J gene TRBJ1-2; D is perhaps TRBD1 (6 bases). Germline V gene lookup returns CDR1 SGHRS and CDR2 YFSETQ. V lost 4 bases and J 2 bases, leaving 12 bases between the germline ends. The CDR3 totals 14 residues. CDR3 nucleotides: TGCGCCAGCAGCAAAATGACAGGCAACTATGGCTACACCTTC. Its translation: CASSKMTGNYGYTF.

The chain combines TRBV9 with TRBJ2-3; D is unresolved. V lost 0 bases, J lost 2 bases, and 16 bases lay in between. CDR3 size: 17 residues. Germline-derived CDR1 and CDR2 are SGDLS and YYNGEE. CDR3 DNA sequence: TGTGCCAGCAGCGTAGGTCCAGCAGGATACCCCACAGATACGCAGTATTTT. Translated: CASSVGPAGYPTDTQYF. Supplemented by reference TRBV9 and TRBJ2-3, the full variable domain reads DSGVTQTPKHLITATGQRVTLRCSPRSGDLSVYWYQQSLDQGLQFLIQYYNGEERAKGNILERFSAQQFPDLHSELNLSSLELGDSALYFCASSVGPAGYPTDTQYFGPGTRLTVL.

The rearrangement uses TRBV6-1 and TRBJ1-1; weak D call: TRBD1 (5 bases). The germline V gene encodes CDR1 MNHNS and CDR2 SASEGT. The CDR3 loop spans 14 amino acids. V lost 6 bases and J lost 8, with 19 bases in between. This CDR3 is CASSPGTAGMEAFF. The CDR3 DNA is TGTGCCAGCAGCCCCGGGACGGCGGGGATGGAAGCTTTCTTT.

This clone was counted a single time. The J gene is TRBJ2-5, the V gene TRBV30; TRBD1 matches 9 bases. CDR1 is GTSNPN, CDR2 SVGIG, per germline (reference sequence). The trim removed 1 base at V and 3 bases at J, leaving 0 bases unmatched. This CDR3 is built from 13 residues. The CDR3 here is CAWSGTGEETQYF. CDR3 sequence (DNA): TGTGCCTGGAGTGGGACAGGGGAAGAGACCCAGTACTTC.

This clone was seen just once. The rearrangement joins TRBV9 to TRBJ2-2; the match to TRBD2 covers 8 bases. Germline CDR1 and CDR2: SGDLS and YYNGEE. This CDR3 comprises 15 residues. The V segment lost 10 bases and the J segment 2 bases; nucleotides outside the gene matches: 10. CDR3: CAPWNSGVNTGELFF. The CDR3 DNA reads as TGTGCCCCATGGAATAGCGGGGTAAACACCGGGGAGCTGTTTTTT.

The chain couples TRBV5-1 to TRBJ2-2; D might be TRBD1 or TRBD2, each matching 5 bases. The CDR3 covers 14 residues. Germline V gives CDR1 SGHRS, CDR2 YFSETQ. Trimming pared 7 bases from V and 1 base from J, leaving 11 bases between. The DNA of the CDR3 is TGCGCCAGCGGTTGGGGGATGAACACCGGGGAGCTGTTTTTT. This sequence encodes CASGWGMNTGELFF.

The rearrangement links TRBV6-5 to TRBJ1-1; TRBD1 is a possible D gene (5 bases). The germline V and J ends were trimmed by 7 bases and 0 bases, with 9 bases remaining between them. The CDR3 is made up of 13 amino acids. Germline CDR1 is MNHEY and CDR2 is SVGAGI. The CDR3 sequence: CASIGVVNTEAFF. The CDR3 DNA reads as TGTGCCAGCATAGGGGTGGTGAACACTGAAGCTTTCTTT.

The chain has TRBV5-1 and TRBJ2-5, with D uncertain. Looked up from germline, CDR1 is SGHRS and CDR2 is YFSETQ. Trimming removed 3 bases from V and 3 bases from J, with 9 bases in between. This CDR3 spans 13 amino acids. The DNA of the CDR3 is TGCGCCAGCAGCTCGGCAGTTGAAGAGACCCAGTACTTC. This translates into CASSSAVEETQYF.

The rearrangement joins TRBV19 to TRBJ2-5, with 11 bases fitting TRBD2. The J call may be wrong; the DNA end is better matched by TRBJ2-7. This CDR3 comprises 14 residues. In germline, CDR1 is LNHDA, CDR2 SQIVND (reference sequence). The CDR3 DNA is TGTGCCAGTAGCCAACTAGCGGGAGACTACGAGCAGTACTTC. Translating gives CASSQLAGDYEQYF.

V usage is TRBV6-5 and J usage is TRBJ2-1, with 9 bases aligning to TRBD2. With 7 bases clipped from V and 7 bases from J, the junction kept 8 bases outside the gene matches. The CDR3 is 14 residues long. The V gene's germline CDR1 is MNHEY and CDR2 SVGAGI. The CDR3 DNA sequence: TGTGCCAGCACCTCGGGACTAGCTGGGAATGAGCAGTTCTTC. The encoded protein is CASTSGLAGNEQFF.

The V and J genes are TRBV6-5 and TRBJ1-5; the D gene is possibly TRBD1 (6 bases). The length of the CDR3 is 14 residues. CDR1 MNHEY and CDR2 SVGAGI come from the germline V gene. The ends were cut back, 0 bases at V and 4 bases at J, with 7 bases in the middle. CDR3 region: CASSYSQGNQPQHF. The CDR3, as DNA: TGTGCCAGCAGTTACTCACAGGGAAATCAGCCCCAGCATTTT.

The DNA for the CDR3 is TGTGCCAGCAGATTCGGACAGGGGGGGACCCAGTACTTC. This translates into CASRFGQGGTQYF. This chain connects TRBV6-5 to TRBJ2-5; 10 bases fit TRBD1. Trimming removed 6 bases from V and 7 bases from J; junction bases left unmatched: 5. CDR1 and CDR2 (germline): MNHEY, SVGAGI. The CDR3 extends over 13 amino acids.

V usage is TRBV19 and J usage is TRBJ2-5; a possible D gene is TRBD1 (7 bases). V gave up 5 bases and J gave up 5 bases, with 12 bases separating them. The CDR3 sequence is 13 residues long. In germline, CDR1 is LNHDA, CDR2 SQIVND (reference sequence). Here the CDR3 reads CASSPTGRETQYF. CDR3 in DNA: TGTGCCAGTAGTCCGACAGGGAGGGAGACCCAGTACTTC.

J is TRBJ2-1 and V is TRBV9, with 10 bases lining up with TRBD2. In germline, CDR1 is SGDLS, CDR2 YYNGEE. The CDR3 length is 16 residues. V trimming: 0 bases; J trimming: 5 bases; junction bases outside the gene matches: 5. The CDR3 region is CASSVGLTSGDNEQFF. In DNA form, the CDR3 reads TGTGCCAGCAGCGTAGGTCTCACTAGCGGGGACAATGAGCAGTTCTTC.

The chain recombines TRBV29-1 with TRBJ2-6; weak D call: TRBD1 (5 bases). Trimming pared 4 bases from V and 1 base from J, leaving 8 bases between. This CDR3 region has 14 residues. The germline gives CDR1 SQVTM, CDR2 ANQGSEA. The CDR3 sequence: CSVGTTSGANVLTF. CDR3 in DNA: TGCAGCGTTGGGACAACTTCTGGGGCCAACGTCCTGACTTTC.

This clone has a handful of counts. The chain joins TRBV7-2 to TRBJ2-5; D remains unclear. The V gene's germline CDR1 is SGHTA and CDR2 FQGNSA. Trimming pared 5 bases from V and 4 bases from J, leaving 14 bases between. This CDR3 contains 14 residues. The DNA for the CDR3 is TGTGCCAGCAGCCCGTCCGCTTTTGTAGAGACCCAGTACTTC. Protein: CASSPSAFVETQYF.

The chain combines TRBV18 with TRBJ2-2; TRBD2 matches 9 bases. Per germline, CDR1 KGHSH and CDR2 LQKENI. This CDR3 has 16 amino acids. V dropped 4 bases and J dropped 3; count of bases not matched to a gene: 6. The DNA of the CDR3 is TGTGCCAGCTCACATTCCGGGACTAGCCACACCGGGGAGCTGTTTTTT. Its translation is CASSHSGTSHTGELFF.

The chain combines TRBV6-5 with TRBJ1-4; 8 nucleotides agree with TRBD1. Germline V gene lookup returns CDR1 MNHEY and CDR2 SVGAGI. Germline trimming cut 2 bases from V and 7 bases from J; bases unmatched to any gene: 6. The length of the CDR3 is 15 residues. The CDR3 nucleotides are TGTGCCAGCAGTTACCAGGGGGCGCCGACTGAAAAACTGTTTTTT. As protein: CASSYQGAPTEKLFF.

This CDR3 reads CASSIPGLAGSTGELFF. The CDR3 DNA reads as TGTGCCAGCAGTATACCGGGACTAGCGGGAAGTACCGGGGAGCTGTTTTTT. This sequence joins TRBV27 and TRBJ2-2; 13 bases map to TRBD2. Per germline, CDR1 MNHEY and CDR2 SMNVEV (reference sequence). The V and J ends lost 5 bases and 5 bases, in that order; junction bases with no gene match: 8. The CDR3 has 17 amino acids.

This sequence joins TRBV6-5 and TRBJ1-3, with 8 nucleotides matching TRBD1. Trimming removed 5 bases from V and 10 bases from J; junction bases left unmatched: 10. Germline loops: CDR1 MNHEY, CDR2 SVGAGI. This CDR3 comprises 14 residues. The CDR3 DNA reads as TGTGCCAGCAGTCCGGGACAGGCTCCGGGAACCATATATTTT. Amino acid sequence: CASSPGQAPGTIYF.

The chain recombines TRBV27 with TRBJ2-1, with 7 positions matching TRBD2. V lost 6 bases and J lost 0; bases outside the gene matches: 11. The CDR3 extends over 17 amino acids. Germline V gene lookup returns CDR1 MNHEY and CDR2 SMNVEV (reference sequence). This CDR3 is CASRRLAVPYSYNEQFF. The CDR3 coding sequence is TGTGCCAGCAGACGGCTAGCGGTACCTTACTCCTACAATGAGCAGTTCTTC.

The genes are TRBV15 and TRBJ2-1, with TRBD2 as a possible D gene (6 bases). CDR1 is LNHNV, CDR2 YYDKDF, per germline (reference sequence). Trimming stripped 3 bases from V and 8 bases from J, with 17 bases between. This CDR3 contains 15 residues. DNA for the CDR3: TGTGCCACCAGCAGGGCGGGGCTGCAAAGGGATGAGCAGTTCTTC. This encodes CATSRAGLQRDEQFF.

V and J are TRBV13 and TRBJ2-7; tentative D call: TRBD2 (5 bases). The ends were cut back, 5 bases at V and 2 bases at J, with 13 bases in the middle. CDR3 length equals 14 residues. Germline V lookup: CDR1 PRHDT, CDR2 FYEKMQ (reference sequence). CDR3 loop: CASSPQRRTYEQYF. In DNA form, the CDR3 reads TGTGCCAGCAGCCCACAGCGGAGGACCTACGAGCAGTACTTC.

The V gene is TRBV7-2, the J gene TRBJ2-2; 9 bases align to TRBD2. From germline, CDR1 is SGHTA and CDR2 FQGNSA. With V trimmed by 4 bases and J by 0 bases, 3 bases remained unmatched. CDR3 length: 16 residues. The CDR3 reads CASSSLAGTNTGELFF. The CDR3 DNA reads TGTGCCAGCAGCTCCCTAGCGGGGACGAACACCGGGGAGCTGTTTTTT.

The chain is built from TRBV14 and TRBJ2-1, with TRBD2 matching over 13 bases. Germline V gives CDR1 SGHDN, CDR2 FVKESK. Trimming took 3 bases from V and 6 from J; bases not matched to a gene: 17. The CDR3 is made up of 20 amino acids. The CDR3 spells CASSQYKGLAGRFLGNEQFF. In nucleotides, the CDR3 is TGTGCCAGCAGCCAGTACAAGGGACTAGCGGGAAGGTTTTTGGGCAATGAGCAGTTCTTC.